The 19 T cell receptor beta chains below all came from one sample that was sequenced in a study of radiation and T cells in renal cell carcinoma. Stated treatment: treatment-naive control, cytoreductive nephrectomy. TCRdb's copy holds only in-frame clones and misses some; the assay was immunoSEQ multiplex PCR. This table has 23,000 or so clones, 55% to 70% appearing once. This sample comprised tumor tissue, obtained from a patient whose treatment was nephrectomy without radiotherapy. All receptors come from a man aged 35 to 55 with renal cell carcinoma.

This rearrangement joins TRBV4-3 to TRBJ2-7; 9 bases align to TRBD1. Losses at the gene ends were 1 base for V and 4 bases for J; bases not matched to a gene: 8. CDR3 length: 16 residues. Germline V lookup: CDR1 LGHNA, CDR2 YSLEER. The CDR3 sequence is CASSQVSTGGAYEQYF. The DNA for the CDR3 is TGCGCCAGCAGCCAAGTATCGACAGGGGGAGCTTACGAGCAGTACTTC.

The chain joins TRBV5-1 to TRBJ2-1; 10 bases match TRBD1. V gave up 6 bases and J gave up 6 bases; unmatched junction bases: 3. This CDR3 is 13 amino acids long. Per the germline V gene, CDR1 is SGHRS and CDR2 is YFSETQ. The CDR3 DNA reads TGCGCCAGCAAGACAGGGGGCTCCAATGAGCAGTTCTTC. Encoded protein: CASKTGGSNEQFF.

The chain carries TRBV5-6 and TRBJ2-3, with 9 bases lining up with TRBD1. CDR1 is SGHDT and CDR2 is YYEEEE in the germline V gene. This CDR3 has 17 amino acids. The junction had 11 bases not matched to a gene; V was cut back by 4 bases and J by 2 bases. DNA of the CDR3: TGTGCCAGCAGCCTCGATTTAGGACAGGGGTACACAGATACGCAGTATTTT. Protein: CASSLDLGQGYTDTQYF.

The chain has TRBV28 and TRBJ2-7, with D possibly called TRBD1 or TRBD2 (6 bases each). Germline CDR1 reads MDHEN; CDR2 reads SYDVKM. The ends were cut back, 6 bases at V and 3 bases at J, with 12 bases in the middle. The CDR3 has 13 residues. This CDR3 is CASREGGSYEQYF. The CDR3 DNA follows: TGTGCCAGCAGGGAAGGGGGGAGCTACGAGCAGTACTTC.

In DNA, the CDR3 is TGTGCCAGCGCCCCTCTCGGCTCCTACAATGAGCAGTTCTTC. This gives the protein CASAPLGSYNEQFF. The J gene is TRBJ2-1, the V gene TRBV13; D is ambiguous. Trimming cost V 8 bases and J 0 bases, with 11 bases left between them. This CDR3 is built from 14 residues. Germline values: CDR1 PRHDT, CDR2 FYEKMQ (reference sequence).

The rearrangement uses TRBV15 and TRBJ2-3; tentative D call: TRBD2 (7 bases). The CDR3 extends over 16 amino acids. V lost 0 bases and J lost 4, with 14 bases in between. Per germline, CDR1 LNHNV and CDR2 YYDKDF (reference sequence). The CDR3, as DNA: TGTGCCACCAGCAGAGATGAGGGGGGGTCGGCAGATACGCAGTATTTT. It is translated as CATSRDEGGSADTQYF.

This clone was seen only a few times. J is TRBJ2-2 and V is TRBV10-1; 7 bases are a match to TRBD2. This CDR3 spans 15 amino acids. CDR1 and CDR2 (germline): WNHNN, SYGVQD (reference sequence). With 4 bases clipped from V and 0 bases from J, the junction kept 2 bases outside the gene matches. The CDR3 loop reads CASSGGGSNTGELFF. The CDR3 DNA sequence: TGCGCCAGCAGTGGGGGGGGGTCGAACACCGGGGAGCTGTTTTTT.

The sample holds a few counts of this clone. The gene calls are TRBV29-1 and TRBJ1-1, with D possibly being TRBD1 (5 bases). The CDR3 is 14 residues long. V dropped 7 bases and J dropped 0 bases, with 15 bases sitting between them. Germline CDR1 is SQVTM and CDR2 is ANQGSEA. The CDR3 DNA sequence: TGCAGCGCCCCGATTGGGGGGTTGAACACTGAAGCTTTCTTT. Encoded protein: CSAPIGGLNTEAFF.

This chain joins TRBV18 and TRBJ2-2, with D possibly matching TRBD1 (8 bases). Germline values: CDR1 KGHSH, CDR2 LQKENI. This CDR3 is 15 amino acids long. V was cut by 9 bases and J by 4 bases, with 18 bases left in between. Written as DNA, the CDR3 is TGTGCCAGTACAAGCGGGACAGGACCCACCGGGGAGCTGTTTTTT. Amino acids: CASTSGTGPTGELFF.

The CDR3 region has the DNA TGTGCCAGCAGCTTAGAGACAGGGCCCCGGCCGAACACCGGGGAGCTGTTTTTT. Translated, it gives CASSLETGPRPNTGELFF. The chain links TRBV7-6 to TRBJ2-2, with 7 positions matching TRBD1. Trimming removed 1 base from V and 0 bases from J; junction bases left unmatched: 8. Germline values: CDR1 SGHVS, CDR2 FNYEAQ. The CDR3 sequence is 18 residues long.

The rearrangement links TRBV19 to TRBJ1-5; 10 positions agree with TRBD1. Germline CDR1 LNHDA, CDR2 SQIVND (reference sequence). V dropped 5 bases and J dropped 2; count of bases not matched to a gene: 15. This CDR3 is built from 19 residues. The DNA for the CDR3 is TGTGCCAGTAGTTTCCCGGGGGGACAGGGGAGGATTGGCAATCAGCCCCAGCATTTT. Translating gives CASSFPGGQGRIGNQPQHF.

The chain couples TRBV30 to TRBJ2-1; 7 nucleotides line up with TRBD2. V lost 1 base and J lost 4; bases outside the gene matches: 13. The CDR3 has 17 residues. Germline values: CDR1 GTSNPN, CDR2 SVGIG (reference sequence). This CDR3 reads CAWSGPQVGGRYNEQFF. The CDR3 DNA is TGTGCCTGGAGTGGTCCCCAAGTCGGGGGGAGGTACAATGAGCAGTTCTTC.

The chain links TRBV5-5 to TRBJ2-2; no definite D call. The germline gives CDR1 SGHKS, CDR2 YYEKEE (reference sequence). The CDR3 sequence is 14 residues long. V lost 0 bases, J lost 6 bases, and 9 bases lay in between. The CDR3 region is CASSLVPESGELFF. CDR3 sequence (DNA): TGTGCCAGCAGCTTGGTCCCGGAGTCCGGGGAGCTGTTTTTT.

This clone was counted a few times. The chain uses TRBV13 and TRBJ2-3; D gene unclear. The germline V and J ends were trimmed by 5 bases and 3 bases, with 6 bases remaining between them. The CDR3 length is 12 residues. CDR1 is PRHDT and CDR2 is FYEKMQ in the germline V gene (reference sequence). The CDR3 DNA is TGTGCCAGCAGCCCGCATACAGATACGCAGTATTTT. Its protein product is CASSPHTDTQYF.

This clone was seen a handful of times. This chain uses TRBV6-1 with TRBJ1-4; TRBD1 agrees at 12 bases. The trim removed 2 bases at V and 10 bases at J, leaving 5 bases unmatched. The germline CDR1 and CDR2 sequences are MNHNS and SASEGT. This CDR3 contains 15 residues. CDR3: CASSELGTGGGKLFF. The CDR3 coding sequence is TGTGCCAGCAGTGAACTCGGGACAGGGGGCGGAAAACTGTTTTTT.

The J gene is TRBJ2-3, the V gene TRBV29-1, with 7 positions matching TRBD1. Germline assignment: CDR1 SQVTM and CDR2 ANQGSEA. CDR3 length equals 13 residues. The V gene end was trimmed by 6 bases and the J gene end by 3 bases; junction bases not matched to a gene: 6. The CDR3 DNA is TGCAGCGTGGCCAGGGGGAGTACAGATACGCAGTATTTT. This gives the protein CSVARGSTDTQYF.

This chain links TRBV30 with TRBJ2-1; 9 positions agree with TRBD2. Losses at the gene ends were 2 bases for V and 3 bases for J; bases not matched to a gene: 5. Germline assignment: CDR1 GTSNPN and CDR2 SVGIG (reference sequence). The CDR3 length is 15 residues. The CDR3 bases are TGTGCCTGGAGTCTTACTAGCGGGTACTACAATGAGCAGTTCTTC. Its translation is CAWSLTSGYYNEQFF.

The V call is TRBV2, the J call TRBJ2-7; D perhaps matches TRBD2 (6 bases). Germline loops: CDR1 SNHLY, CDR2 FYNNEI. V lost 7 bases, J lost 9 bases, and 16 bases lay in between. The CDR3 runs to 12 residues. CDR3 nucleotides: TGTGCCAGCATTAGGGCGGGATCTGGGCAGTACGTC. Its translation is CASIRAGSGQYV.

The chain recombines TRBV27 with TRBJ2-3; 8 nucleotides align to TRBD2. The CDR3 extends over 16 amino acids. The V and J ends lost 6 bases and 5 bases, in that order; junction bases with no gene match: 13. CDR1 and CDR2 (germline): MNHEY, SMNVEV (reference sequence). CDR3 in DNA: TGTGCCAGCAGACCCTTAACGGGAGGGCGGGGAGATACGCAGTATTTT. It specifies CASRPLTGGRGDTQYF.